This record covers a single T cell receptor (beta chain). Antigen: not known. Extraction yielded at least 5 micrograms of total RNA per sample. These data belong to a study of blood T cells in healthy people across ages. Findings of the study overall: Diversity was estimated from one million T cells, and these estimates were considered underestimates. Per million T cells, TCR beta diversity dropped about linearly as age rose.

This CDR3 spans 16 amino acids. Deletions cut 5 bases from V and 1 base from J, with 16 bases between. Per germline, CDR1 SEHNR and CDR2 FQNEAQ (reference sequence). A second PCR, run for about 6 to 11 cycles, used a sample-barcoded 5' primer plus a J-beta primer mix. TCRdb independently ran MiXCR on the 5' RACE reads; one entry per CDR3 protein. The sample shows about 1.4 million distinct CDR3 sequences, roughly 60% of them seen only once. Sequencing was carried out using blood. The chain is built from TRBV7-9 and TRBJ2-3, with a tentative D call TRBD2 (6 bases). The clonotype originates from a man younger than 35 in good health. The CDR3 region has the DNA TGTGCCAGCAGCCCGGCCCAATCGGGAGGCACAGATACGCAGTATTTT. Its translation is CASSPAQSGGTDTQYF.